One T cell receptor (beta chain) is described in this entry. The sample originates from a study of T cell changes during pregnancy in multiple sclerosis. The protocol was immunoSEQ multiplex PCR, while the TCRdb copy is restricted to in-frame clones and leaves out a portion. The sample carries about 71,000 clones, about 91% recorded once. Trimming removed 5 bases from V and 6 bases from J; junction bases left unmatched: 1. The CDR3 contains 11 residues. Per germline, CDR1 SNHLY and CDR2 FYNNEI. The sample consisted of CD8+ T cells from peripheral blood mononuclear cells, taken before pregnancy. The chain employs TRBV2 and TRBJ2-7; 7 nucleotides align to TRBD1. This TCR derives from a female donor with multiple sclerosis, enrolled in a pregnancy study. The CDR3 coding sequence is TGTGCCAGCAGTACAGGGGTCGAGCAGTACTTC. It is translated as CASSTGVEQYF.